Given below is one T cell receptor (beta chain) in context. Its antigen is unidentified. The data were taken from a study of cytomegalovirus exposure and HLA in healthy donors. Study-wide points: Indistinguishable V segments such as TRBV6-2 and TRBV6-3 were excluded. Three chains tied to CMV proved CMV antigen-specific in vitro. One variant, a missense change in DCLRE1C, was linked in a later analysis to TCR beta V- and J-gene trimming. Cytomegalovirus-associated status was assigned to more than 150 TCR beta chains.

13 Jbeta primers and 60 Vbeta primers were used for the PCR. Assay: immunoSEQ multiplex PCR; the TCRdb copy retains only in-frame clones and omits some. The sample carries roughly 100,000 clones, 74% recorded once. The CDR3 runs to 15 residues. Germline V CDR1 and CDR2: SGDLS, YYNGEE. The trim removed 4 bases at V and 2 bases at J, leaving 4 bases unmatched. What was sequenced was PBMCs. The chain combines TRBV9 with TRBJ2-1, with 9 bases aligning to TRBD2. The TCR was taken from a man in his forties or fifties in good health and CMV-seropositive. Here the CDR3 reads CASSPLAGPYNEQFF. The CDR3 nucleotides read TGTGCCAGCAGCCCCCTAGCGGGGCCCTACAATGAGCAGTTCTTC.